This entry describes one T cell receptor (beta chain). The antigen remains unidentified. Each sample yielded at least 7 million isolated PBMCs. These data are taken from a study of blood T cells in healthy people across ages. Study-level points and caveats: Long-lived and aged donors differed, with more naive CD4+ cells and higher diversity in the long-lived. Possibly confounding the expanded clonotype changes was the fact that donor CMV status was unknown. TCR beta diversity, measured per million T cells, fell in a roughly linear way with age.

PCR was performed a second time for about 7 to 11 cycles using a sample-barcoded 5' primer and a J-beta primer mix. MiXCR, applied by TCRdb to the 5' RACE reads, yields one record per CDR3 protein. The sample yields about 1.8 million distinct CDR3 sequences, about 49% seen once. The CDR3 length is 16 residues. With 4 bases clipped from V and 2 bases from J, the junction kept 4 bases outside the gene matches. The germline gives CDR1 MDHEN, CDR2 SYDVKM. This TCR derives from a woman aged 40 to 49 in good health. The rearrangement joins TRBV28 to TRBJ2-3; TRBD2 aligns across 12 bases. Material: blood. Written as DNA, the CDR3 is TGTGCCAGCAGTTCCCGGACTAGCGGGGTCACAGATACGCAGTATTTT. It encodes CASSSRTSGVTDTQYF.